Listed below are T cell receptor beta chains from one sample, sequenced in a study of spatial heterogeneity in lung cancer. TCRdb used MiXCR to reprocess the 5' RACE reads, holding one entry per CDR3 protein. The sample lists more than 60,000 distinct CDR3 sequences, about 6.3% seen once, with about 15% in the top ten. Material: PBMCs, obtained at surgery. All receptors derive from a female donor with early-stage non-small cell lung cancer. Each CDR3 is given with its conserved first and last residue. Fields, in order: clone size, V gene, J gene, D gene, CDR3 DNA, CDR3 protein. A D gene is named only where the DNA matches it firmly. Some rows have no size entry. The others give once, few or many, or a class for an expanded clone.

clone_size: many; v_call: TRBV28; j_call: TRBJ2-7; d_call: .; cdr3_nt: TGTGCCAGCAGTTTATTAGGGGGGGTCTACGAGCAGTACTTC; cdr3_aa: CASSLLGGVYEQYF
clone_size: .; v_call: TRBV11-3; j_call: TRBJ1-2; d_call: TRBD1; cdr3_nt: TGTGCCAGCAGCCCAACATACAGGGGAGGCTACACCTTC; cdr3_aa: CASSPTYRGGYTF
clone_size: many; v_call: TRBV25-1; j_call: TRBJ1-2; d_call: TRBD1; cdr3_nt: TGTGCCAGCAGTCGGCGGACAGGTGAATTTGGCTACACCTTC; cdr3_aa: CASSRRTGEFGYTF
clone_size: many; v_call: TRBV7-8; j_call: TRBJ1-1; d_call: .; cdr3_nt: TGTGCCAGCAGCTTAGACCGGGGTGTAGGAACTGAAGCTTTCTTT; cdr3_aa: CASSLDRGVGTEAFF
clone_size: many; v_call: TRBV20-1; j_call: TRBJ2-2; d_call: TRBD2; cdr3_nt: TGCAGTGCTAGACCTAGCGGGAGTTGGACCGGGGAGCTGTTTTTT; cdr3_aa: CSARPSGSWTGELFF
clone_size: medium-sized; v_call: TRBV28; j_call: TRBJ2-5; d_call: .; cdr3_nt: TGTGCCAGCAGTTCCACGTCAGGGGTCGGCGAGACCCAGTACTTC; cdr3_aa: CASSSTSGVGETQYF
clone_size: .; v_call: TRBV7-2; j_call: TRBJ2-3; d_call: TRBD1; cdr3_nt: TGTGCCAGCAGCCACAGACAGGGGCGGCACGTAGATACGCAGTATTTT; cdr3_aa: CASSHRQGRHVDTQYF
clone_size: many; v_call: TRBV28; j_call: TRBJ2-5; d_call: TRBD2; cdr3_nt: TGTGCCAGCAGAGCAGCTATAAACACTAGCGGGAAAGAGACCCAGTACTTC; cdr3_aa: CASRAAINTSGKETQYF
clone_size: few; v_call: TRBV7-6; j_call: TRBJ1-4; d_call: TRBD1; cdr3_nt: TGTGCCAGCGGCCGGGACAGGGGGCCTAATGAAAAACTGTTTTTT; cdr3_aa: CASGRDRGPNEKLFF
clone_size: medium-sized; v_call: TRBV10-3; j_call: TRBJ2-2; d_call: .; cdr3_nt: TGTGCCATCAGTGAGTCGGACATGAACACCGGGGAGCTGTTTTTT; cdr3_aa: CAISESDMNTGELFF
clone_size: .; v_call: TRBV28; j_call: TRBJ1-2; d_call: .; cdr3_nt: TGTGCCATCGAACACCCGTCTAACTATGGCTACACCTTC; cdr3_aa: CAIEHPSNYGYTF
clone_size: few; v_call: TRBV18; j_call: TRBJ1-2; d_call: TRBD1; cdr3_nt: TGTGCCAGCTCACCACCGGGACAGGGGTACCGTGGCTACACCTTC; cdr3_aa: CASSPPGQGYRGYTF
clone_size: .; v_call: TRBV9; j_call: TRBJ2-3; d_call: TRBD2; cdr3_nt: TGTGCCAGCAGCGTAGCGGGGGGGCCTCCAAGCACAGATACGCAGTATTTT; cdr3_aa: CASSVAGGPPSTDTQYF
clone_size: many; v_call: TRBV4-1; j_call: TRBJ2-1; d_call: .; cdr3_nt: TGCGCCAGCAGCCAGCGACTGGCTTACAATGAGCAGTTCTTC; cdr3_aa: CASSQRLAYNEQFF
clone_size: many; v_call: TRBV10-3; j_call: TRBJ1-1; d_call: .; cdr3_nt: TGTGCCATCAGGGGTGCGCCGAGCACTGAAGCTTTCTTT; cdr3_aa: CAIRGAPSTEAFF
clone_size: .; v_call: TRBV3-1; j_call: TRBJ1-1; d_call: TRBD1; cdr3_nt: TGTGCCAGCAGAATCTGGGGGGACAGCACTGAAGCTTTCTTT; cdr3_aa: CASRIWGDSTEAFF
clone_size: many; v_call: TRBV5-1; j_call: TRBJ2-1; d_call: TRBD1; cdr3_nt: TGCGCCAGCAGCTTGGGGATTATCGGACAGGGCCCAACCGTTCCCTACAATGAGCAGTTCTTC; cdr3_aa: CASSLGIIGQGPTVPYNEQFF
clone_size: many; v_call: TRBV15; j_call: TRBJ2-7; d_call: TRBD2; cdr3_nt: TGTGCCACCAGCGGGAGTGCAGCGGGGGGAGGGCCCGAGCAGTACTTC; cdr3_aa: CATSGSAAGGGPEQYF
clone_size: .; v_call: TRBV12-3/TRBV12-4; j_call: TRBJ1-1; d_call: .; cdr3_nt: TGTGCCAGCAGTCCCAGAGACAGCAGTGAAGCTTTCTTT; cdr3_aa: CASSPRDSSEAFF
clone_size: many; v_call: TRBV14; j_call: TRBJ1-4; d_call: .; cdr3_nt: TGTGCCAGCAGCCAGATGATTAATGAAAAACTGTTTTTT; cdr3_aa: CASSQMINEKLFF
clone_size: medium-sized; v_call: TRBV28; j_call: TRBJ2-3; d_call: TRBD2; cdr3_nt: TGTGCCAGCAGTTTGTTGACCCCGGGAGTAGCGGGGGGCCACACAGATACGCAGTATTTT; cdr3_aa: CASSLLTPGVAGGHTDTQYF
clone_size: many; v_call: TRBV20-1; j_call: TRBJ1-5; d_call: .; cdr3_nt: TGCAGTGCTGCGTGGGGGGATTATAGCAATCAGCCCCAGCATTTT; cdr3_aa: CSAAWGDYSNQPQHF
clone_size: .; v_call: TRBV7-8; j_call: TRBJ2-3; d_call: TRBD2; cdr3_nt: TGTGCCAGCAGCTTAGAAACTAGCGGCACAGATACGCAGTATTTT; cdr3_aa: CASSLETSGTDTQYF
clone_size: .; v_call: TRBV6-5; j_call: TRBJ2-3; d_call: TRBD2; cdr3_nt: TGTGCCAGCAGTTCGGGACTAGCGGGCACAGATACGCAGTATTTT; cdr3_aa: CASSSGLAGTDTQYF
clone_size: many; v_call: TRBV27; j_call: TRBJ1-2; d_call: .; cdr3_nt: TGTGCCAGCAGTCCTATGGGGCGCAACTATGGCTACACCTTC; cdr3_aa: CASSPMGRNYGYTF
clone_size: many; v_call: TRBV27; j_call: TRBJ2-2; d_call: .; cdr3_nt: TGTGCCAGCAGTTTCCAAACTGGGGGCACCGGGGAGCTGTTTTTT; cdr3_aa: CASSFQTGGTGELFF
clone_size: many; v_call: TRBV20-1; j_call: TRBJ1-1; d_call: .; cdr3_nt: TGCAGTGCTAGAGCAGTGACAGCGTTGAACACTGAAGCTTTCTTT; cdr3_aa: CSARAVTALNTEAFF
clone_size: .; v_call: TRBV19; j_call: TRBJ1-2; d_call: .; cdr3_nt: TGTGCCAGTAGTATTGGGTATGGCTACACCTTC; cdr3_aa: CASSIGYGYTF
clone_size: many; v_call: TRBV5-1; j_call: TRBJ1-1; d_call: .; cdr3_nt: TGCGCCAGCAGCATAGGACACACTCAGGGCACTGAAGCTTTCTTT; cdr3_aa: CASSIGHTQGTEAFF
clone_size: few; v_call: TRBV12-3/TRBV12-4; j_call: TRBJ2-2; d_call: TRBD1; cdr3_nt: TGTGCCAGCAGTCCAGGACAGGGGGGCACCGGGGAGCTGTTTTTT; cdr3_aa: CASSPGQGGTGELFF
clone_size: many; v_call: TRBV20-1; j_call: TRBJ2-3; d_call: .; cdr3_nt: TGCAGTGCTAGACGCGGCGGGGGCCTCCTCGCAGATACGCAGTATTTT; cdr3_aa: CSARRGGGLLADTQYF
clone_size: many; v_call: TRBV27; j_call: TRBJ2-5; d_call: TRBD1; cdr3_nt: TGTGCCAGCAGTCCCTCGGACAGGGGTTGGGAGACCCAGTACTTC; cdr3_aa: CASSPSDRGWETQYF
clone_size: .; v_call: TRBV2; j_call: TRBJ1-1; d_call: .; cdr3_nt: TGTGCCAGCAGTGAACTGTCCTTGAACACTGAAGCTTTCTTT; cdr3_aa: CASSELSLNTEAFF
clone_size: many; v_call: TRBV10-3; j_call: TRBJ2-3; d_call: TRBD1; cdr3_nt: TGTGCCATCACAGGGGGCGAGAAAGATACGCAGTATTTT; cdr3_aa: CAITGGEKDTQYF
clone_size: many; v_call: TRBV27; j_call: TRBJ1-5; d_call: .; cdr3_nt: TGTGCCAGCAGTTCCGGGACATGGCATCAGCCCCAGCATTTT; cdr3_aa: CASSSGTWHQPQHF
clone_size: few; v_call: TRBV12-3/TRBV12-4; j_call: TRBJ1-3; d_call: .; cdr3_nt: TGTGCCAGCAGTTTGTTCTCAGGAAACACCATATATTTT; cdr3_aa: CASSLFSGNTIYF
clone_size: .; v_call: TRBV19; j_call: TRBJ1-1; d_call: .; cdr3_nt: TGTGCCAGTAGCTCCGGACCGTTCACTGAAGCTTTCTTT; cdr3_aa: CASSSGPFTEAFF
clone_size: many; v_call: TRBV4-1; j_call: TRBJ1-3; d_call: .; cdr3_nt: TGCGCCAGCAGCCAGGTCGACATGGGGTTCCTCTCTGGAAACACCATATATTTT; cdr3_aa: CASSQVDMGFLSGNTIYF
clone_size: few; v_call: TRBV25-1; j_call: TRBJ1-6; d_call: .; cdr3_nt: TGTGCCAGCGGAAGTGGGCAGGTACCCTCACCCCTCCACTTT; cdr3_aa: CASGSGQVPSPLHF
clone_size: few; v_call: TRBV5-1; j_call: TRBJ1-1; d_call: .; cdr3_nt: TGCGCCAGCAGCTTGGCCGGATTACCAAACACTGAAGCTTTCTTT; cdr3_aa: CASSLAGLPNTEAFF
clone_size: many; v_call: TRBV7-8; j_call: TRBJ2-3; d_call: TRBD2; cdr3_nt: TGTGCCAGCAGCCCAGGGACTAGTTCGGATACGCAGTATTTT; cdr3_aa: CASSPGTSSDTQYF
clone_size: few; v_call: TRBV6-1; j_call: TRBJ2-3; d_call: TRBD2; cdr3_nt: TGTGCCACCACGGGGGGAATTTTGACAGATACGCAGTATTTT; cdr3_aa: CATTGGILTDTQYF
clone_size: many; v_call: TRBV20-1; j_call: TRBJ2-6; d_call: .; cdr3_nt: TGCAGTGCTAGTGGGCAGGCCTCTGGGGCCAACGTCCTGACTTTC; cdr3_aa: CSASGQASGANVLTF
clone_size: .; v_call: TRBV25-1; j_call: TRBJ2-1; d_call: TRBD2; cdr3_nt: TGTGCCAGCAGTGATCCGACTAGCGGGGGGGACTACAATGAGCAGTTCTTC; cdr3_aa: CASSDPTSGGDYNEQFF
clone_size: many; v_call: TRBV28; j_call: TRBJ1-6; d_call: .; cdr3_nt: TGTGCCAGCAGAACCCAGTCGTATTCACCCCTCCACTTT; cdr3_aa: CASRTQSYSPLHF